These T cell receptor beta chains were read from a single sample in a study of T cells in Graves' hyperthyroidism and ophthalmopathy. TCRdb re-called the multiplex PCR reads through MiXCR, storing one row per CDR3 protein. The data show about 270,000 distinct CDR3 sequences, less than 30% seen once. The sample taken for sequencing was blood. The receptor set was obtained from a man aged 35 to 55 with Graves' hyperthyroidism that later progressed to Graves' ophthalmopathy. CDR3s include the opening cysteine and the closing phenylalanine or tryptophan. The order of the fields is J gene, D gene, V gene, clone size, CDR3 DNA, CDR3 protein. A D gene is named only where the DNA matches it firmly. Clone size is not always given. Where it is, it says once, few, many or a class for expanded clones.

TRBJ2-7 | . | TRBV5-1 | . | TGCGCCAGCAGCCCCCGGAGCCAGCTGCTAGCGAAGAGCTCCTACGAGCAGTACTTC | CASSPRSQLLAKSSYEQYF
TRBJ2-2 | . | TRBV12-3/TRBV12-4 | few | TGTGCCACTTGGGGCATTCGAGGCACCGGGGAGCTGTTTTTT | CATWGIRGTGELFF
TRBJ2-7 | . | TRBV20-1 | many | TGCAGTGTGGACGGGACGGGGTACGAGCAGTACTTC | CSVDGTGYEQYF
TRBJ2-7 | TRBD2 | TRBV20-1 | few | TGCAGTGCTAGAGAGGCTAGCGGGGGCTACTACGAGCAGTACTTC | CSAREASGGYYEQYF
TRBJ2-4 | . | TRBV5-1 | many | TGCGCCAGCAGCTTCTTTAGCGGAGATAAAAACATTCAGTACTTC | CASSFFSGDKNIQYF
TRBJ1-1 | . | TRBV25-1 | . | TGTGCCAGCACCTTACAAGAGAACACTGAAGCTTTCTTT | CASTLQENTEAFF
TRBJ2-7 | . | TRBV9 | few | TGTGCCAGCAGCGGCCCGGGATCGGCGGGGCCCTACGAGCAGTACTTC | CASSGPGSAGPYEQYF
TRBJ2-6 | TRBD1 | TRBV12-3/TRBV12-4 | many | TGTGCCAGCAGTCCCGGGACAGGGTCTGGGGCCAACGTCCTGACTTTC | CASSPGTGSGANVLTF
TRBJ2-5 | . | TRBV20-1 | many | TGCAGCCCCTTGGTATCGGGAGAAGAGACCCAGTACTTC | CSPLVSGEETQYF
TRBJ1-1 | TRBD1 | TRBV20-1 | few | TGCAGTGCTAGTAGGACAGGGGGGAACACTGAAGCTTTCTTT | CSASRTGGNTEAFF
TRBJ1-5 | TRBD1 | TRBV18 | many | TGTGCCAGCTCACCTGGGCAGGGGGCTGATCAGCCCCAGCATTTT | CASSPGQGADQPQHF
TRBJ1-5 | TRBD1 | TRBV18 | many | TGTGCCAGCTCACGACAGGGAATCAATCAGCCCCAGCATTTT | CASSRQGINQPQHF
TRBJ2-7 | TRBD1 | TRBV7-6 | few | TGTGCCAGCAGCACCGGACAGGGGCTGTACTTC | CASSTGQGLYF
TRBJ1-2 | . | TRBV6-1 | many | TGTGCCAGCAGCCTTGGTGGGTCTAACTATGGCTACACCTTC | CASSLGGSNYGYTF
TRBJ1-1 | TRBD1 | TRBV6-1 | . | TGTGCCAGTCACCGGGACAGGGGTGGCACTGAAGCTTTCTTT | CASHRDRGGTEAFF
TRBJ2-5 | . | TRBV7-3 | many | TGTGCCAGCAGCCGTGGGGGCAAGGGAGAGACCCAGTACTTC | CASSRGGKGETQYF
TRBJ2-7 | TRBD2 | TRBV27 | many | TGTGCCAGCAGTTTACTAGCGGATTACGAGCAGTACTTC | CASSLLADYEQYF
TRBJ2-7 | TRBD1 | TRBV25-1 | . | TGTGCCAGCAGTGAATCCCGGACAGGAACCTACGAGCAGTACTTC | CASSESRTGTYEQYF
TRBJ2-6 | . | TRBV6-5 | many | TGTGCCAGCAGTTACATGCGAAGCCGCTCTGGGGCCAACGTCCTGACTTTC | CASSYMRSRSGANVLTF
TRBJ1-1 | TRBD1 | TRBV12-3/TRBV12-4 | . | TGTGCCAGCAGCCATGACAGGGGCCGAAACACTGAAGCTTTCTTT | CASSHDRGRNTEAFF
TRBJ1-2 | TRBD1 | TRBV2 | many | TGTGCCCGACGGGACAGCGCTAACTATGGCTACACCTTC | CARRDSANYGYTF
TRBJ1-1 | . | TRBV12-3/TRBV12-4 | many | TGTGCCAGCAACTACGACGGCACTTCGACGGCTTTCTTT | CASNYDGTSTAFF
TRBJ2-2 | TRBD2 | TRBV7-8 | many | TGTGCCAGCAGAGGACTAGCGGTGAACACCGGGGAGCTGTTTTTT | CASRGLAVNTGELFF
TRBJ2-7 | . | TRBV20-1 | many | TGCAGTGCTAGAGATGATGAGGGACGCTACGAGCAGTACTTC | CSARDDEGRYEQYF
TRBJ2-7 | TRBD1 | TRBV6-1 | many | TGTGCCAGCACCCTAGGGACAGGGGCGGACGAGCAGTACTTC | CASTLGTGADEQYF
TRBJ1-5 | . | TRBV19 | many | TGTGCCAGTAGTATCTTGCAGGGCAATCAGCCCCAGCATTTT | CASSILQGNQPQHF
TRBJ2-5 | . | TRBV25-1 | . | TGTGCCAGCAGTGGTCGGATGGGGACCCAGTACTTC | CASSGRMGTQYF
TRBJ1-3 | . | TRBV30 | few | TGTGCCTGGAGTCGGCGGCGTTTAGACTACTCTGGAAACACCATATATTTT | CAWSRRRLDYSGNTIYF